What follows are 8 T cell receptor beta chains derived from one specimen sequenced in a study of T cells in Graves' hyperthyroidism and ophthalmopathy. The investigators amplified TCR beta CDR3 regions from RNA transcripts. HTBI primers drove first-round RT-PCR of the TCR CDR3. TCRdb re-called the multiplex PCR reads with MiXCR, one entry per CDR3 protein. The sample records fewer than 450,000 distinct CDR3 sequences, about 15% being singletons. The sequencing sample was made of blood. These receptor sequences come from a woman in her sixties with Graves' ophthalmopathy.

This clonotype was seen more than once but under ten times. CDR3 DNA sequence: TGTGCCAGTAGCCCCATCGGCCGCAATCAGCCCCAGCATTTT. Translation gives CASSPIGRNQPQHF. The chain has TRBV19 and TRBJ1-5; no clear D gene. CDR1 and CDR2 (germline): LNHDA, SQIVND (reference sequence). V lost 6 bases and J lost 2, with 11 bases in between. The CDR3 is 14 amino acids.

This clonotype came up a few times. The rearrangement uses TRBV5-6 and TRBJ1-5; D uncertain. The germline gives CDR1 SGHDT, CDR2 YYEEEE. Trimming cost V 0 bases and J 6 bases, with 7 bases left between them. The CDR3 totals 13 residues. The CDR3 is CASSLVGGQPQHF. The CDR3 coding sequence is TGTGCCAGCAGCTTGGTTGGCGGTCAGCCCCAGCATTTT.

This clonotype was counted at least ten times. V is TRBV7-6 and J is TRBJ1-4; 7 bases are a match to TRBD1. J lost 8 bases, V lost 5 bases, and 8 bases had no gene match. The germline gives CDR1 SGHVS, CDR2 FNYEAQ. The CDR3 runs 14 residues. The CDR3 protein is CASSTRQGGEKLFF. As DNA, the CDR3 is TGTGCCAGCAGCACCCGACAGGGTGGGGAAAAACTGTTTTTT.

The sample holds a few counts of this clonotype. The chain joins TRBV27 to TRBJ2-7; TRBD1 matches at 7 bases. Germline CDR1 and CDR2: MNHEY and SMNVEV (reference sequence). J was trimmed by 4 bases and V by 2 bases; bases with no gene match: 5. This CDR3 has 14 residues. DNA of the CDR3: TGTGCCAGCAGTTTAAAGGGGGCTATTTACGAGCAGTACTTC. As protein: CASSLKGAIYEQYF.

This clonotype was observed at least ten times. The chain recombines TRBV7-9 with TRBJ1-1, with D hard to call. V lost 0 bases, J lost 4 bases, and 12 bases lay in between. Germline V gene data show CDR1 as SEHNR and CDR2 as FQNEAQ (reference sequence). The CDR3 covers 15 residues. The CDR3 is CASSLAIPGPTEAFF. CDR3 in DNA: TGTGCCAGCAGCTTAGCCATCCCGGGTCCCACTGAAGCTTTCTTT.

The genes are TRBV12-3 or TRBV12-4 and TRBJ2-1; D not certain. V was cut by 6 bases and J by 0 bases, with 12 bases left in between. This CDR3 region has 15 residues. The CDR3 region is CASSTDVSSYNEQFF. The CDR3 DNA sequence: TGTGCCAGCAGCACGGACGTGAGCTCCTACAATGAGCAGTTCTTC.

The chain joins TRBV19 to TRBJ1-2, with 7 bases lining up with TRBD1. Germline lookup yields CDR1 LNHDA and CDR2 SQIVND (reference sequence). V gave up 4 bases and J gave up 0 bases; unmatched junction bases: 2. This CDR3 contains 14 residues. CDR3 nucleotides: TGTGCCAGTAGTACCGGGACAGCTAACTATGGCTACACCTTC. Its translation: CASSTGTANYGYTF.

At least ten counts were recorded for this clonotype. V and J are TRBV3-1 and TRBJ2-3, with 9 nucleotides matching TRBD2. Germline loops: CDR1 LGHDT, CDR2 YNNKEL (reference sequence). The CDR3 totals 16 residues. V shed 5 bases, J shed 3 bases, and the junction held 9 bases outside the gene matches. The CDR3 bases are TGTGCCAGCAGCTCGAAGCGGGAGGTTTTGACAGATACGCAGTATTTT. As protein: CASSSKREVLTDTQYF.